The 23 T cell receptor beta chains given below trace back to one sample, sequenced in a study of T cell repertoires in cytomegalovirus infection. Their antigens remain unidentified. TCRdb fed the reads into MiXCR, producing one record per CDR3 protein. Of a few hundred thousand distinct CDR3 sequences listed, around a third are singletons. Here the sequenced sample was cultured PBMCs, taken from culture after CMV antigen stimulation. These receptors were taken from a human donor in good health (CMV status not recorded). Some clones in this sample may be carry-over from other donors' samples.

Only a few counts were recorded for this clonotype. The chain joins TRBV6-6 to TRBJ1-5; D not resolved. From germline, CDR1 is MNHNY and CDR2 SVGAGI (reference sequence). The CDR3 consists of 14 residues. The V gene lost 2 bases and the J gene lost 3 bases, with 8 bases spanning the gap. Here the CDR3 reads CASSYGHYNQPQHF. In DNA, the CDR3 is TGTGCCAGCAGTTACGGGCACTACAATCAGCCCCAGCATTTT.

V gene TRBV7-9 combines with J gene TRBJ2-3; 10 bases line up with TRBD2. Losses at the gene ends were 5 bases for V and 4 bases for J; bases not matched to a gene: 9. Per germline, CDR1 SEHNR and CDR2 FQNEAQ (reference sequence). The CDR3 consists of 16 residues. The CDR3 here is CASSLHLAGVADTQYF. In DNA, the CDR3 is TGTGCCAGCAGCCTACACCTAGCGGGAGTTGCAGATACGCAGTATTTT.

The V and J genes are TRBV12-3 or TRBV12-4 and TRBJ2-2; 8 bases map to TRBD2. With V trimmed by 3 bases and J by 2 bases, 8 bases remained unmatched. This CDR3 spans 17 amino acids. The CDR3 reads CASSFARGGKNTGELFF. CDR3 nucleotides: TGTGCCAGCAGTTTTGCCCGGGGGGGAAAAAACACCGGGGAGCTGTTTTTT.

The chain has TRBV4-1 and TRBJ2-3, with a weak D call TRBD1 (6 bases). The CDR3 runs to 15 residues. V gave up 4 bases and J gave up 0 bases, with 11 bases separating them. Germline CDR1 is MGHRA and CDR2 is YSYEKL. The DNA of the CDR3 is TGCGCCAGCAGCCCCCGACAGGATAGCACAGATACGCAGTATTTT. This translates into CASSPRQDSTDTQYF.

This clonotype was found a few times. The genes are TRBV4-3 and TRBJ2-7; weak D call: TRBD2 (6 bases). Deletions cut 1 base from V and 2 bases from J, with 12 bases between. The CDR3 is 15 amino acids. Germline V CDR1 and CDR2: LGHNA, YSLEER. The CDR3 DNA is TGCGCCAGCAGCCAAGGCCTAGCGCCCGCCTACGAGCAGTACTTC. Encoded protein: CASSQGLAPAYEQYF.

The J gene is TRBJ2-2, the V gene TRBV5-1; 11 nucleotides match TRBD2. Looked up from germline, CDR1 is SGHRS and CDR2 is YFSETQ. The CDR3 sequence is 16 residues long. Unmatched junction bases numbered 6, after V lost 4 bases and J lost 4 bases. CDR3 bases: TGCGCCAGCAGCCGAATAGCGGGAGGGTCCACCGGGGAGCTGTTTTTT. It encodes CASSRIAGGSTGELFF.

The chain employs TRBV10-3 and TRBJ2-1; 9 bases fit TRBD2. V dropped 8 bases and J dropped 8; count of bases not matched to a gene: 7. Germline V lookup: CDR1 ENHRY, CDR2 SYGVKD. This CDR3 is built from 13 residues. The CDR3 region is CAIFSGSGDEQFF. DNA of the CDR3: TGTGCCATCTTTAGCGGGAGTGGGGATGAGCAGTTCTTC.

This clonotype was detected only once. This chain links TRBV2 with TRBJ1-2; 7 bases are shared with TRBD1. CDR1 and CDR2 from the germline V gene are SNHLY and FYNNEI. The CDR3 consists of 15 residues. J was trimmed by 6 bases and V by 3 bases; bases with no gene match: 10. The CDR3 DNA reads TGTGCCAGCAGTGACTTGGTGGCAGGGGGGGATGGCTACACCTTC. It is translated as CASSDLVAGGDGYTF.

V usage is TRBV7-9 and J usage is TRBJ2-7, with D hard to call. The V and J ends lost 3 bases and 7 bases respectively, with 10 bases between them. The CDR3 has 12 amino acids. Germline CDR1 reads SEHNR; CDR2 reads FQNEAQ (reference sequence). CDR3 sequence (DNA): TGTGCCAGCAGCTTGAGCGACTGGGAGCAGTACGTC. Amino acid sequence: CASSLSDWEQYV.

The V gene is TRBV7-9, the J gene TRBJ2-3, with 8 positions matching TRBD2. The V segment lost 5 bases and the J segment 0 bases; nucleotides outside the gene matches: 7. The CDR3 extends over 16 amino acids. The germline V gene encodes CDR1 SEHNR and CDR2 FQNEAQ (reference sequence). The CDR3 nucleotides are TGTGCCAGCAGCACCATAGCGGGACTTAGCACAGATACGCAGTATTTT. Translation gives CASSTIAGLSTDTQYF.

The rearrangement links TRBV14 to TRBJ2-5, with D possibly TRBD2 on 6 matching bases. Germline lookup yields CDR1 SGHDN and CDR2 FVKESK. Between the trimmed V and J ends, which lost 2 bases and 2 bases, there was a span of 12 bases. This CDR3 has 15 amino acids. The CDR3 DNA follows: TGTGCCAGCAGCCAATTAAAAGGAGGGCAAGAGACCCAGTACTTC. Translation: CASSQLKGGQETQYF.

The rearrangement joins TRBV15 to TRBJ2-1; 10 bases line up with TRBD2. Germline V CDR1 and CDR2: LNHNV, YYDKDF (reference sequence). The CDR3 is made up of 17 amino acids. The ends lost 1 base at V and 0 bases at J; junction bases unmatched: 3. The CDR3 coding sequence is TGTGCCACCAGCAGAGGTGCTAGCGGGAGCTCCTACAATGAGCAGTTCTTC. Translated, it gives CATSRGASGSSYNEQFF.

The rearrangement uses TRBV20-1 and TRBJ2-3, with TRBD2 identical over 11 bases. CDR3 length: 14 residues. Looked up from germline, CDR1 is DFQATT and CDR2 is SNEGSKA (reference sequence). Trimming cost V 6 bases and J 5 bases; bases outside gene matches: 7. CDR3 sequence: CSAPLAGGVDTQYF. Written as DNA, the CDR3 is TGCAGTGCCCCTTTAGCGGGAGGGGTAGATACGCAGTATTTT.

This clonotype was recorded many times. V and J are TRBV7-2 and TRBJ2-7; 8 bases are shared with TRBD2. Losses at the gene ends were 2 bases for V and 0 bases for J; bases not matched to a gene: 9. The CDR3 runs to 17 residues. Germline V gene data show CDR1 as SGHTA and CDR2 as FQGNSA. The CDR3 nucleotides read TGTGCCAGCAGCTTAACGGTAGCGGGACATTTCTCCTACGAGCAGTACTTC. It codes for CASSLTVAGHFSYEQYF.

The V call is TRBV19, the J call TRBJ2-4, with unresolved D. Trimming removed 0 bases at V and 6 bases at J, with 6 bases between. Germline-derived CDR1 and CDR2 are LNHDA and SQIVND (reference sequence). The CDR3 is 13 residues long. In DNA, the CDR3 is TGTGCCAGTAGTATAGATCAGCGAAACATTCAGTACTTC. Its translation: CASSIDQRNIQYF.

In this sample, this clonotype turned up many times. The chain combines TRBV7-2 with TRBJ2-1; 9 nucleotides align to TRBD2. The junction had 3 bases not matched to a gene; V was cut back by 1 base and J by 5 bases. There are 15 residues in the CDR3. Germline values: CDR1 SGHTA, CDR2 FQGNSA. In DNA form, the CDR3 reads TGTGCCAGCAGCTTAGAACTAGCGGGCCACAATGAGCAGTTCTTC. This codes for CASSLELAGHNEQFF.

A few counts support this clonotype. The V call is TRBV29-1, the J call TRBJ2-2; 10 positions agree with TRBD2. From germline, CDR1 is SQVTM and CDR2 ANQGSEA. Trimming removed 7 bases from V and 4 bases from J; junction bases left unmatched: 3. This CDR3 region has 13 residues. CDR3 DNA sequence: TGCAGCGCGAGCGGGAGGGGCACCGGGGAGCTGTTTTTT. This gives the protein CSASGRGTGELFF.

The chain recombines TRBV24-1 with TRBJ2-1; 10 nucleotides align to TRBD2. V shed 1 base, J shed 8 bases, and the junction held 7 bases outside the gene matches. Per germline, CDR1 KGHDR and CDR2 SFDVKD. There are 16 residues in the CDR3. For the CDR3, the DNA is TGTGCCACCAGTGATTTTTCTAGCGGGAGATTCGATGAGCAGTTCTTC. Residues: CATSDFSSGRFDEQFF.

The chain couples TRBV6-2 or TRBV6-3 to TRBJ1-5; D unclear. CDR1 and CDR2 (germline): MNHEY, SVGEGT. This CDR3 is built from 13 residues. Trimming cost V 7 bases and J 0 bases, with 7 bases left between them. CDR3 region: CASTRYSNQPQHF. CDR3 coding DNA: TGTGCCAGCACACGTTATAGCAATCAGCCCCAGCATTTT.

The rearrangement joins TRBV6-1 to TRBJ2-5; TRBD1 aligns across 8 bases. The CDR3 extends over 14 amino acids. Germline trimming cut 4 bases from V and 5 bases from J; bases unmatched to any gene: 6. Germline V gene sequence: CDR1 MNHNS, CDR2 SASEGT. Here the CDR3 reads CASSGTGRSETQYF. CDR3 sequence (DNA): TGTGCCAGCAGTGGGACAGGGCGCTCTGAGACCCAGTACTTC.

The J gene is TRBJ1-5, the V gene TRBV18, with D unresolved. The V end was cut by 1 base, the J end by 5 bases, with 9 bases between. The germline V gene encodes CDR1 KGHSH and CDR2 LQKENI. The CDR3 consists of 14 residues. This CDR3 reads CASSPLGLYQPQHF. The CDR3 nucleotides are TGTGCCAGCTCACCACTTGGGTTGTATCAGCCCCAGCATTTT. Looking up the rest from reference TRBV18 and TRBJ1-5 gives the full variable domain: NAGVMQNPRHLVRRRGQEARLRCSPMKGHSHVYWYRQLPEEGLKFMVYLQKENIIDESGMPKERFSAEFPKEGPSILRIQQVVRGDSAAYFCASSPLGLYQPQHFGDGTRLSIL.

This clonotype was detected a few times. The V and J genes are TRBV7-6 and TRBJ1-1; D is unresolved. Trimming took off 3 bases at V and 4 bases at J, with 9 bases between the two ends. The CDR3 is 13 amino acids. Germline values: CDR1 SGHVS, CDR2 FNYEAQ. The CDR3, as DNA: TGTGCCAGCAGCTTGGCAGATGCCACTGAAGCTTTCTTT. This translates into CASSLADATEAFF. Together with reference TRBV7-6 and TRBJ1-1, the CDR3 gives the full variable domain: GAGVSQSPRYKVTKRGQDVALRCDPISGHVSLYWYRQALGQGPEFLTYFNYEAQQDKSGLPNDRFSAERPEGSISTLTIQRTEQRDSAMYRCASSLADATEAFFGQGTRLTVV.

This rearrangement joins TRBV19 to TRBJ1-6, with D possibly TRBD1 on 5 matching bases. The CDR3 is 16 residues long. Trimming cost V 4 bases and J 6 bases, with 16 bases left between them. CDR1 is LNHDA and CDR2 is SQIVND in the germline V gene (reference sequence). CDR3 protein: CASSNDRRGGNSPLHF. The CDR3 bases are TGTGCCAGTAGTAACGATCGACGGGGGGGTAATTCACCCCTCCACTTT.